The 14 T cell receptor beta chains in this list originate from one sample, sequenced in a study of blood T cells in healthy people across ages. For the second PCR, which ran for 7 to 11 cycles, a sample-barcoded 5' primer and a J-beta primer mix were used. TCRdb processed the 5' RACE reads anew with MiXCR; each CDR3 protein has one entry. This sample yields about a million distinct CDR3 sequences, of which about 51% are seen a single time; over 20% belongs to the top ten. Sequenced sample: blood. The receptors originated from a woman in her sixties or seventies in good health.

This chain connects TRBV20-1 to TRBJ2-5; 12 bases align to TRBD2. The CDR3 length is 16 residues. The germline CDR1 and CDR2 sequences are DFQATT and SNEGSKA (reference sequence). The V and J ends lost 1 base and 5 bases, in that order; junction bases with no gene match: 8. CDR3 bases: TGCAGTGCTAGAGTTCTAGCGGGAGGGGCGGGGGAGACCCAGTACTTC. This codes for CSARVLAGGAGETQYF.

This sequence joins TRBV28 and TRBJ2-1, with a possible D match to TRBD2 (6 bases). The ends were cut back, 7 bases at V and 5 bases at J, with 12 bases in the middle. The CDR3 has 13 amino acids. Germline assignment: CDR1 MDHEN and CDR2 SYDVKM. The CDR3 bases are TGTGCCAGCACCATTAGCGGAAACAATGAGCAGTTCTTC. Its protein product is CASTISGNNEQFF.

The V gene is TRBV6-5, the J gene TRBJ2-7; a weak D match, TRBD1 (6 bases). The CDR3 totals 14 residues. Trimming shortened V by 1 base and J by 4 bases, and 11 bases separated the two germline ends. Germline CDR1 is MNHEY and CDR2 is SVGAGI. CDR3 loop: CASSYYGTTYEQYF. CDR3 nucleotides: TGTGCCAGCAGTTACTACGGGACAACTTACGAGCAGTACTTC.

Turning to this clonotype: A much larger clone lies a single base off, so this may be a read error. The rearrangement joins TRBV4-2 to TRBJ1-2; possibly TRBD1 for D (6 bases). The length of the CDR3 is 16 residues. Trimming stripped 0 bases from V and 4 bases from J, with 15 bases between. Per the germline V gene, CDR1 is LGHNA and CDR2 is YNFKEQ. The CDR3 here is CASSQEQGSRGYGYTF. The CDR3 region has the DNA TGTGCCAGCAGCCAAGAACAGGGATCCCGGGGCTATGGCTACACCTTC.

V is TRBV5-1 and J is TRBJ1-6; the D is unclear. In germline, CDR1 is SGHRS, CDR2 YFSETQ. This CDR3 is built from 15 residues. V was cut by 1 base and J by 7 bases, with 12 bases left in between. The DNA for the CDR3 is TGCGCCAGCAGCTTGAGAAGCGCAGTCAATTCACCCCTCCACTTT. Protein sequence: CASSLRSAVNSPLHF.

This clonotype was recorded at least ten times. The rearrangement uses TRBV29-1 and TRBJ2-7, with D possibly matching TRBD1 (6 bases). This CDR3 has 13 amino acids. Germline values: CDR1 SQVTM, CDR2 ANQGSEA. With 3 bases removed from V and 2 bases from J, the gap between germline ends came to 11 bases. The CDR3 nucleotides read TGCAGCGTTGAGGGGCAGGGGCCCTACGAGCAGTACTTC. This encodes CSVEGQGPYEQYF.

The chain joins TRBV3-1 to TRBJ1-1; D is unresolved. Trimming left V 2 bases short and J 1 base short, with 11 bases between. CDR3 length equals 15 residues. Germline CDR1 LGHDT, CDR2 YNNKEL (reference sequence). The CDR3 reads CASSQLGPGNTEAFF. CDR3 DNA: TGTGCCAGCAGCCAACTCGGCCCGGGGAACACTGAAGCTTTCTTT.

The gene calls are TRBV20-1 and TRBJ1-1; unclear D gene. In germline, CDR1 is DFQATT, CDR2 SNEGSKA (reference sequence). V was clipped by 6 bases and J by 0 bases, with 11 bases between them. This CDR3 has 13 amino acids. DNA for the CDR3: TGCAGTGCGGTCGGTCCGATGAACACTGAAGCTTTCTTT. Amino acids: CSAVGPMNTEAFF.

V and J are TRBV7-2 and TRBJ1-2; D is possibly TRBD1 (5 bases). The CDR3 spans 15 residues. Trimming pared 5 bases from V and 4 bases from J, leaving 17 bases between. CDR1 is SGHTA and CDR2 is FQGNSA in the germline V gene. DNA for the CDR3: TGTGCCAGCAGCCACTCTCCCCCGGGACTCTATGGCTACACCTTC. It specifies CASSHSPPGLYGYTF.

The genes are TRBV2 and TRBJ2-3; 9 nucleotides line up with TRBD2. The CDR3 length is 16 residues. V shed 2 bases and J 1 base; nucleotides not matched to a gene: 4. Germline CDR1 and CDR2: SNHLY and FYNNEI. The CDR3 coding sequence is TGTGCCAGCAGTGAATTAGCGGGAGTTGGCACAGATACGCAGTATTTT. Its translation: CASSELAGVGTDTQYF.

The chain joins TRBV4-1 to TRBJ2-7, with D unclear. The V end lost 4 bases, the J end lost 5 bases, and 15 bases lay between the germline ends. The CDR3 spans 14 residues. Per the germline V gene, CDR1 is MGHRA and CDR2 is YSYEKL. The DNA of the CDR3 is TGCGCCAGCAGCCGAGGACCCTCGAGTAACGAGCAGTACTTC. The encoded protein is CASSRGPSSNEQYF.

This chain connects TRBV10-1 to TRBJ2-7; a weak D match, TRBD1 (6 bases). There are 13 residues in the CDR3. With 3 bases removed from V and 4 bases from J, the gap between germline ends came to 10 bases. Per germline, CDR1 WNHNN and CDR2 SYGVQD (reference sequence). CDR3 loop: CASSEIQGYEQYF. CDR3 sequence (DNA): TGCGCCAGCAGTGAAATCCAGGGGTACGAGCAGTACTTC.

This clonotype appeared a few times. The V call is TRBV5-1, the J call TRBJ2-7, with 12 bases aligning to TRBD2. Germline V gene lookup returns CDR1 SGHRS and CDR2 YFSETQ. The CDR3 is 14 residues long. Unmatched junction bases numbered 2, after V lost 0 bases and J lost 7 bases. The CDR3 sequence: CASSLATSGREQYF. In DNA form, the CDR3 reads TGCGCCAGCAGCTTGGCAACTAGCGGGAGGGAGCAGTACTTC.

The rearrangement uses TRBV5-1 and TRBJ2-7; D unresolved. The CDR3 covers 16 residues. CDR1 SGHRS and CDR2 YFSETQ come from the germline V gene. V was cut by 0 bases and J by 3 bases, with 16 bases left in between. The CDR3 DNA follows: TGCGCCAGCAGCTTGGCCGGGCAGTCCGCTGGCTACGAGCAGTACTTC. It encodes CASSLAGQSAGYEQYF. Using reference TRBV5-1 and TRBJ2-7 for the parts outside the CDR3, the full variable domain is KAGVTQTPRYLIKTRGQQVTLSCSPISGHRSVSWYQQTPGQGLQFLFEYFSETQRNKGNFPGRFSGRQFSNSRSEMNVSTLELGDSALYLCASSLAGQSAGYEQYFGPGTRLTVT.